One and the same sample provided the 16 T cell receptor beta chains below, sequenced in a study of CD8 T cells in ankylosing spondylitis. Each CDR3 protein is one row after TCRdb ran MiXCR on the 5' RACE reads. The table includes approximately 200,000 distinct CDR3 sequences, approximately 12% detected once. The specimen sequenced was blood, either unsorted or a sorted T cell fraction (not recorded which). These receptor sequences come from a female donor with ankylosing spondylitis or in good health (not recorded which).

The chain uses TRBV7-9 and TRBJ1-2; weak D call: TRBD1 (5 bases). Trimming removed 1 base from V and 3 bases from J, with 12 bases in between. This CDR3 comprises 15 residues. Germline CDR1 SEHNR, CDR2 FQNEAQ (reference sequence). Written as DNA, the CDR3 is TGTGCCAGCAGCTTAGTATCTCCAGGGCACTATGGCTACACCTTC. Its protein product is CASSLVSPGHYGYTF.

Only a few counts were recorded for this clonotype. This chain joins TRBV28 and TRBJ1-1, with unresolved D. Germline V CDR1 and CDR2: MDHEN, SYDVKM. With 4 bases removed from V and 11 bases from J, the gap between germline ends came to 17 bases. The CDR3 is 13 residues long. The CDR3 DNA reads TGTGCCAGCAGTTCCTACTCGGGTTCCTCGGCTTTCTTT. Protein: CASSSYSGSSAFF.

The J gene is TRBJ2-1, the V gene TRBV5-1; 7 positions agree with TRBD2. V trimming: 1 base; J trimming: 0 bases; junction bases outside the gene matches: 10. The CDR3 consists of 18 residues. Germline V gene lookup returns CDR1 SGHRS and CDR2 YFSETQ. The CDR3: CASSLRWTRGASYNEQFF. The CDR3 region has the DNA TGCGCCAGCAGCTTGCGGTGGACTAGAGGGGCCTCCTACAATGAGCAGTTCTTC.

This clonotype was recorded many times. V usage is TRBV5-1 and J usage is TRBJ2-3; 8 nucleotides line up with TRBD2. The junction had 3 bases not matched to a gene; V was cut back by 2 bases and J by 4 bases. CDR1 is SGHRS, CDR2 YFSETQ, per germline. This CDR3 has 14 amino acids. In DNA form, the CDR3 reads TGCGCCAGCAGCTTAGCGGGAGATGCAGATACGCAGTATTTT. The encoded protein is CASSLAGDADTQYF.

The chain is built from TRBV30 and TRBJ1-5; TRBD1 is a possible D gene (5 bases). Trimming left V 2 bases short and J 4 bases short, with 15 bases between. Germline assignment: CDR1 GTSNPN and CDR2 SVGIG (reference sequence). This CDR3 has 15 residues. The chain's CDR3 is CAWSYSGTSNQPQHF. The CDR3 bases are TGTGCCTGGAGTTACTCAGGGACGTCAAATCAGCCCCAGCATTTT.

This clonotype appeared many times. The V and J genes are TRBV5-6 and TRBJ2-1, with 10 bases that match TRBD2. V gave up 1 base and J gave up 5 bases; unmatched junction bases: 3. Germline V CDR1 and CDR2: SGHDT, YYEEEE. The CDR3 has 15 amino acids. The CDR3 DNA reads TGTGCCAGCAGCTTGCGTCTAGCGGGAGACAATGAGCAGTTCTTC. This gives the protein CASSLRLAGDNEQFF.

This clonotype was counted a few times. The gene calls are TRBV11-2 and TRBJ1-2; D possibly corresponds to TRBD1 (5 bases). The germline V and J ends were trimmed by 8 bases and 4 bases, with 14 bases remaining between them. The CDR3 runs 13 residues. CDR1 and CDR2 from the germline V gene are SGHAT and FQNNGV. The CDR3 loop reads CASRGLGGYGYTF. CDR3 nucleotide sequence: TGTGCCAGCCGTGGCTTGGGGGGCTATGGCTACACCTTC.

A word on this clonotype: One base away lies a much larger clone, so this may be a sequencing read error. This CDR3 is CASSHWTFSYNEQFF. CDR3 nucleotide sequence: TGCGCCAGCAGTCACTGGACATTCTCCTACAATGAGCAGTTCTTC. The chain couples TRBV5-1 to TRBJ2-1; D perhaps matches TRBD1 (5 bases). CDR3 length: 15 amino acids. CDR1 is SGHRS, CDR2 YFSETQ, per germline. Deletions cut 5 bases from V and 0 bases from J, with 12 bases between.

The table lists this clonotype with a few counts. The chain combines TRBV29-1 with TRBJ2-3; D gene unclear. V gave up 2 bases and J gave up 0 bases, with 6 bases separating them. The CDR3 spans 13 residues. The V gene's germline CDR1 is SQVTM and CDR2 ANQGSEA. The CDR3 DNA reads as TGCAGCGTTGAATCCCCTAGCACAGATACGCAGTATTTT. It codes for CSVESPSTDTQYF.

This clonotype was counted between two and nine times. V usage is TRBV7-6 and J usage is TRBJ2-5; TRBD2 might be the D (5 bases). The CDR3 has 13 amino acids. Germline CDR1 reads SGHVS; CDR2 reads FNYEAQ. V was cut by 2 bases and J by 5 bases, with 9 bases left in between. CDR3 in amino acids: CASSLKWRETQYF. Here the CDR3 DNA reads TGTGCCAGCAGCTTAAAGTGGAGGGAGACCCAGTACTTC. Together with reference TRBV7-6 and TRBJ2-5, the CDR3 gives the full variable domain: GAGVSQSPRYKVTKRGQDVALRCDPISGHVSLYWYRQALGQGPEFLTYFNYEAQQDKSGLPNDRFSAERPEGSISTLTIQRTEQRDSAMYRCASSLKWRETQYFGPGTRLLVL.

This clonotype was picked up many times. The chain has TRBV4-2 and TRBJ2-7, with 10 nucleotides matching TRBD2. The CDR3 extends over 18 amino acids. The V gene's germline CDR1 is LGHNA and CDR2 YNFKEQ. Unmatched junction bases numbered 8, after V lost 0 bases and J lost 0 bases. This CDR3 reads CASSQEALAGILSYEQYF. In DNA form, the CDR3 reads TGTGCCAGCAGCCAAGAAGCACTAGCGGGAATACTCTCCTACGAGCAGTACTTC.

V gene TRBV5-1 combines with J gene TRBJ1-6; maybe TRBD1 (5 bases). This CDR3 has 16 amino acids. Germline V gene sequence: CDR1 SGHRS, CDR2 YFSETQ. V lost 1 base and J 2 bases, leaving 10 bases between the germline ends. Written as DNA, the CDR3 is TGCGCCAGCAGCTTGTACGGGGGAGCCTATAATTCACCCCTCCACTTT. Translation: CASSLYGGAYNSPLHF.

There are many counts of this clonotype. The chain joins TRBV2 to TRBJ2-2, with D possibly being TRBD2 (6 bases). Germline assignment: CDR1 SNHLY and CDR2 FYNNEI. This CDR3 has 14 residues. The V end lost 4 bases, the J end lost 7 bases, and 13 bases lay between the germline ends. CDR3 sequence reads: CASSGQGGVGELFF. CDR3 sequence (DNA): TGTGCCAGCAGTGGGCAGGGAGGAGTCGGGGAGCTGTTTTTT.

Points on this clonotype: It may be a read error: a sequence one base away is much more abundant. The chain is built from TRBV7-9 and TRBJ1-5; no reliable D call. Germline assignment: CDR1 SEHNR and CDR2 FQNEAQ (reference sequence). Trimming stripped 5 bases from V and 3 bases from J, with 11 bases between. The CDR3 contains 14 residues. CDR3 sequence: CASSPDRLNQPQHF. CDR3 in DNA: TGTGCCAGCAGCCCTGACCGCCTCAATCAGCCCCAGCATTTT.

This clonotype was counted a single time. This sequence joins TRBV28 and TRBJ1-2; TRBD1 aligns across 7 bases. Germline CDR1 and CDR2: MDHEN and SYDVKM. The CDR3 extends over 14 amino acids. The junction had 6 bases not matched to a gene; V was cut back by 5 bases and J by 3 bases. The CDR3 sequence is CASSTGVGDYGYTF. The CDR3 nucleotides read TGTGCCAGCAGTACAGGGGTAGGAGACTATGGCTACACCTTC.

The CDR3 DNA is TGCGCCAGCCGGACCTTGGGGGCTAGCGGGATTATGCAAGAGACCCAGTACTTC. Its translation: CASRTLGASGIMQETQYF. This chain links TRBV5-1 with TRBJ2-5; 9 bases are a match to TRBD2. Germline loops: CDR1 SGHRS, CDR2 YFSETQ. CDR3 length equals 18 residues. With 7 bases clipped from V and 2 bases from J, the junction kept 18 bases outside the gene matches. Full variable domain (outside the CDR3, taken from reference TRBV5-1 and TRBJ2-5): KAGVTQTPRYLIKTRGQQVTLSCSPISGHRSVSWYQQTPGQGLQFLFEYFSETQRNKGNFPGRFSGRQFSNSRSEMNVSTLELGDSALYLCASRTLGASGIMQETQYFGPGTRLLVL.